The 27 T cell receptor beta chains given below trace back to one sample, sequenced in a study of T cell clones after liver transplantation. Here immunoSEQ multiplex PCR was the method, and the copy in TCRdb shows in-frame clones only, minus some. This sample carries over 5,500 clones, under 75% of them seen once, and the ten largest clones take roughly a quarter. The starting material was CD8+ T cells from blood, obtained before liver transplant. The receptors originated from a human donor who received a liver transplant.

V is TRBV5-6 and J is TRBJ2-1; TRBD1 is a possible D gene (5 bases). CDR1 and CDR2 (germline): SGHDT, YYEEEE. V was pared by 4 bases and J by 8 bases, with 19 bases between. There are 15 residues in the CDR3. This chain's CDR3 is CASSPQAALLDEQFF. CDR3 in DNA: TGTGCCAGCAGCCCACAGGCGGCATTGTTGGATGAGCAGTTCTTC. The full variable domain, its missing parts supplied by reference TRBV5-6 and TRBJ2-1, is DAGVTQSPTHLIKTRGQQVTLRCSPKSGHDTVSWYQQALGQGPQFIFQYYEEEERQRGNFPDRFSGHQFPNYSSELNVNALLLGDSALYLCASSPQAALLDEQFFGPGTRLTVL.

This chain joins TRBV6-5 and TRBJ2-5; the D is unclear. CDR3 size: 12 residues. Germline-derived CDR1 and CDR2 are MNHEY and SVGAGI. The germline V and J ends were trimmed by 6 bases and 5 bases, with 10 bases remaining between them. CDR3 loop: CASSPNGETQYF. CDR3 DNA: TGTGCCAGCAGCCCAAATGGGGAGACCCAGTACTTC.

In this sample, this clone is medium-sized (0.01 to 0.1%). V gene TRBV27 combines with J gene TRBJ1-1; maybe TRBD1 (5 bases). Trimming took 6 bases from V and 4 from J, leaving 12 bases between them. Germline V gives CDR1 MNHEY, CDR2 SMNVEV (reference sequence). CDR3 length equals 13 residues. The chain's CDR3 is CASSPKGITEAFF. The DNA of the CDR3 is TGTGCCAGCAGCCCTAAGGGGATCACTGAAGCTTTCTTT.

The gene calls are TRBV18 and TRBJ2-3; possible D gene TRBD2, 5 bases. Germline lookup yields CDR1 KGHSH and CDR2 LQKENI. V gave up 0 bases and J gave up 11 bases, with 12 bases separating them. The CDR3 is 13 amino acids. CDR3 nucleotide sequence: TGTGCCAGCTCACCACCGGGGAGCGAGATGCAGTATTTT. Its translation is CASSPPGSEMQYF.

The sample holds one count of this clone. The chain carries TRBV4-3 and TRBJ2-5; possibly TRBD1 or TRBD2 for D (5 bases each). Trimming shortened V by 0 bases and J by 7 bases, and 15 bases separated the two germline ends. Germline V gene sequence: CDR1 LGHNA, CDR2 YSLEER. The CDR3 contains 15 residues. CDR3 coding DNA: TGCGCCAGCAGCCAAGAGGTTTGGGGGTCGGGGACCCAGTACTTC. Protein: CASSQEVWGSGTQYF.

The chain employs TRBV5-4 and TRBJ2-7; D remains ambiguous. Per the germline V gene, CDR1 is SGHNT and CDR2 is YYREEE (reference sequence). This CDR3 has 13 residues. Trimming removed 1 base from V and 3 bases from J, with 8 bases in between. CDR3 sequence reads: CASSLTGNYEQYF. Here the CDR3 DNA reads TGTGCCAGCAGCTTGACTGGAAACTACGAGCAGTACTTC.

The chain links TRBV27 to TRBJ1-1; D is unclear. Trimming stripped 6 bases from V and 8 bases from J, with 22 bases between. There are 15 residues in the CDR3. Germline-derived CDR1 and CDR2 are MNHEY and SMNVEV (reference sequence). This CDR3 reads CASRDGGLSFGEAFF. DNA for the CDR3: TGTGCCAGCAGGGACGGTGGTCTTTCTTTTGGGGAAGCTTTCTTT.

This clone turned up a few times. V is TRBV7-6 and J is TRBJ1-2; 11 positions agree with TRBD1. Germline CDR1 reads SGHVS; CDR2 reads FNYEAQ. V trimming: 5 bases; J trimming: 8 bases; junction bases outside the gene matches: 4. The CDR3 length is 13 residues. The CDR3 here is CASSPDRGQGYTF. The CDR3 DNA reads TGTGCCAGCAGCCCGGACAGGGGGCAGGGCTACACCTTC.

The V call is TRBV7-8, the J call TRBJ2-1, with TRBD2 matching over 9 bases. The CDR3 runs 18 residues. V lost 2 bases to trimming and J lost 4 bases; unmatched junction nucleotides: 12. CDR1 and CDR2 from the germline V gene are SGHVS and FQNEAQ. The CDR3 region is CASSLTQASGNTYNEQFF. Written as DNA, the CDR3 is TGTGCCAGCAGCTTAACTCAGGCTAGCGGGAATACATACAATGAGCAGTTCTTC. Full variable domain (rest looked up from reference TRBV7-8 and TRBJ2-1): GAGVSQSPRYKVAKRGQDVALRCDPISGHVSLFWYQQALGQGPEFLTYFQNEAQLDKSGLPSDRFFAERPEGSVSTLKIQRTQQEDSAVYLCASSLTQASGNTYNEQFFGPGTRLTVL.

This clone was seen a few times. The V and J genes are TRBV19 and TRBJ1-6; D might be TRBD1 (5 bases). V was trimmed by 3 bases and J by 5 bases, leaving 14 bases between them. The CDR3 contains 16 residues. In germline, CDR1 is LNHDA, CDR2 SQIVND (reference sequence). This chain's CDR3 is CASSILVTDNNSPLHF. The CDR3 DNA is TGTGCCAGTAGTATCTTGGTTACGGACAATAATTCACCCCTCCACTTT.

The rearrangement uses TRBV10-3 and TRBJ2-7, with D hard to call. The length of the CDR3 is 12 residues. V gave up 3 bases and J gave up 2 bases, with 5 bases separating them. CDR1 and CDR2 (germline): ENHRY, SYGVKD. The CDR3, as DNA: TGTGCCATCAGTGACGTGACCTACGAGCAGTACGTC. It specifies CAISDVTYEQYV.

The chain is built from TRBV9 and TRBJ2-3; D gene ambiguous. Per the germline V gene, CDR1 is SGDLS and CDR2 is YYNGEE. V lost 4 bases and J lost 3, with 15 bases in between. The CDR3 is 15 amino acids. The CDR3 nucleotides are TGTGCCAGCAGCTATCAGGCAGGTCTGACAGATACGCAGTATTTT. This sequence encodes CASSYQAGLTDTQYF.

The V call is TRBV2, the J call TRBJ2-7; D is ambiguous. This CDR3 region has 11 residues. With 8 bases removed from V and 4 bases from J, the gap between germline ends came to 9 bases. Germline V lookup: CDR1 SNHLY, CDR2 FYNNEI. CDR3: CASLLSYEQYF. As DNA, the CDR3 is TGTGCCAGCCTTCTGTCGTACGAGCAGTACTTC.

V gene TRBV21-1 combines with J gene TRBJ1-6. TRBV21-1 is listed as a pseudogene. The CDR3 totals 19 residues. The CDR3 nucleotides are TGTGCCAGCATCCGAGGACTAACGATGGAGGGAAGGGTAGCTTCACCCCTCCACTTT. It translates to CASIRGLTMEGRVASPLHF.

This clone was seen just once. The CDR3: CASSSGPGNTIYF. The CDR3 nucleotides read TGTGCCAGCAGTTCGGGCCCTGGAAACACCATATATTTT. This chain uses TRBV27 with TRBJ1-3; D ambiguous. V shed 4 bases and J shed 2 bases, with 6 bases lying between them. From germline, CDR1 is MNHEY and CDR2 SMNVEV (reference sequence). This CDR3 has 13 amino acids.

This chain connects TRBV28 to TRBJ1-1; 7 bases match TRBD1. The V and J ends lost 6 bases and 3 bases, in that order; junction bases with no gene match: 13. CDR3 length: 16 residues. Germline values: CDR1 MDHEN, CDR2 SYDVKM. For the CDR3, the DNA is TGTGCCAGCAGCCCCGTTGGCGGAGGGGGCTACACTGAAGCTTTCTTT. It codes for CASSPVGGGGYTEAFF.

This sequence joins TRBV19 and TRBJ2-3; 7 bases match TRBD1. The CDR3 contains 17 residues. CDR1 and CDR2 from the germline V gene are LNHDA and SQIVND (reference sequence). After removal of 4 bases from V and 0 bases from J, the junction contained 10 bases not matched to a gene. The chain's CDR3 is CASSTNTTGPSTDTQYF. The CDR3 DNA follows: TGTGCCAGTAGTACCAATACGACAGGGCCTAGCACAGATACGCAGTATTTT.

This clone was seen more than once but under ten times. The rearrangement uses TRBV11-2 and TRBJ1-1, with 7 bases matching TRBD1. J was trimmed by 2 bases and V by 4 bases; bases with no gene match: 4. The CDR3 has 14 residues. Germline lookup yields CDR1 SGHAT and CDR2 FQNNGV. The CDR3: CASSWDSPNTEAFF. The CDR3 DNA is TGTGCCAGCAGCTGGGACAGCCCAAACACTGAAGCTTTCTTT.

This rearrangement joins TRBV28 to TRBJ2-7; 7 nucleotides match TRBD1. After removal of 1 base from V and 5 bases from J, the junction contained 8 bases not matched to a gene. CDR1 is MDHEN, CDR2 SYDVKM, per germline. CDR3 size: 15 residues. This chain's CDR3 is CASSLSATGRDEQYF. DNA of the CDR3: TGTGCCAGCAGTTTATCCGCGACAGGGCGAGACGAGCAGTACTTC. Together with reference TRBV28 and TRBJ2-7, the CDR3 gives the full variable domain: DVKVTQSSRYLVKRTGEKVFLECVQDMDHENMFWYRQDPGLGLRLIYFSYDVKMKEKGDIPEGYSVSREKKERFSLILESASTNQTSMYLCASSLSATGRDEQYFGPGTRLTVT.

V and J are TRBV11-3 and TRBJ2-3; perhaps TRBD1 as D (6 bases). From germline, CDR1 is SGHNT and CDR2 YENEEA. V was clipped by 4 bases and J by 5 bases, with 19 bases between them. The CDR3 runs 16 residues. CDR3 residues: CASSSGAGVLGDTQYF. CDR3 in DNA: TGTGCCAGCAGCTCAGGGGCAGGGGTTCTTGGAGATACGCAGTATTTT.

The V gene is TRBV5-6, the J gene TRBJ1-1; D is ambiguous. V was trimmed by 2 bases and J by 1 base, leaving 6 bases between them. The CDR3 is made up of 13 amino acids. Germline V lookup: CDR1 SGHDT, CDR2 YYEEEE. CDR3 region: CASSLTENTEAFF. The CDR3 DNA reads as TGTGCCAGCAGCTTAACAGAGAACACTGAAGCTTTCTTT.

The chain is built from TRBV6-5 and TRBJ1-6; TRBD1 is a possible D gene (5 bases). CDR3 size: 15 residues. The germline V gene encodes CDR1 MNHEY and CDR2 SVGAGI. V was pared by 0 bases and J by 10 bases, with 13 bases between. CDR3 in amino acids: CASSYSRGAASPLHF. CDR3 nucleotide sequence: TGTGCCAGCAGTTACTCGAGGGGAGCGGCCTCACCCCTCCACTTT.

The rearrangement joins TRBV6-4 to TRBJ2-3, with 11 bases aligning to TRBD2. V lost 3 bases, J lost 6 bases, and 5 bases stayed unmatched. This CDR3 has 15 residues. Germline CDR1 is MRHNA and CDR2 is SNTAGT. Written as DNA, the CDR3 is TGTGCCAGCAGTGAAGTAGCGGGGGGGCTGGATACGCAGTATTTT. This encodes CASSEVAGGLDTQYF.

This rearrangement joins TRBV6-6 to TRBJ2-1; 10 positions match TRBD2. Germline V gene sequence: CDR1 MNHNY, CDR2 SVGAGI (reference sequence). The CDR3 has 16 residues. The ends lost 7 bases at V and 9 bases at J; junction bases unmatched: 15. The CDR3 region is CASIGTSESTAGEQFF. The CDR3 coding sequence is TGTGCCAGCATTGGGACTAGCGAGTCGACGGCGGGTGAGCAGTTCTTC.

This sequence joins TRBV15 and TRBJ1-3; no definite D call. This CDR3 has 15 amino acids. V was cut by 0 bases and J by 4 bases, with 10 bases left in between. Germline CDR1 and CDR2: LNHNV and YYDKDF (reference sequence). Here the CDR3 DNA reads TGTGCCACCAGCAGAGATGTGGCCCGAGGAAACACCATATATTTT. It encodes CATSRDVARGNTIYF.

The chain uses TRBV2 and TRBJ2-4; D gene ambiguous. CDR3 length: 18 amino acids. V was pared by 4 bases and J by 0 bases, with 19 bases between. Looked up from germline, CDR1 is SNHLY and CDR2 is FYNNEI. The DNA for the CDR3 is TGTGCCAGCAGTGGCCCCGACACCAATGATTTAGCCAAAAACATTCAGTACTTC. Amino acid sequence: CASSGPDTNDLAKNIQYF.

The chain employs TRBV7-2 and TRBJ2-3; TRBD1 matches at 11 bases. The germline CDR1 and CDR2 sequences are SGHTA and FQGNSA. V dropped 4 bases and J dropped 5; count of bases not matched to a gene: 2. The CDR3 sequence is 14 residues long. The CDR3 is CASSSGTGGDTQYF. CDR3 nucleotides: TGTGCCAGCAGCTCCGGGACAGGGGGAGATACGCAGTATTTT.